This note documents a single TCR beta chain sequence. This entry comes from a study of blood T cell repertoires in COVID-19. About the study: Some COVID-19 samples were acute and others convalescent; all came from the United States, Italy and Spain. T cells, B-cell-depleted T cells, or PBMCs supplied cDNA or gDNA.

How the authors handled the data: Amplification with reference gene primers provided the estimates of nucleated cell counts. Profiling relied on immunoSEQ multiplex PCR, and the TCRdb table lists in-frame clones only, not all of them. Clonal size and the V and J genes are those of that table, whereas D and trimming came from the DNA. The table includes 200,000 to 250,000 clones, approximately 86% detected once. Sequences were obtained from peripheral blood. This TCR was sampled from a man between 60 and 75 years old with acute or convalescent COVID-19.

CDR3 region: CASSFWTVYGYTF. The CDR3 DNA reads TGTGCCAGCAGCTTCTGGACAGTCTATGGCTACACCTTC. The chain couples TRBV7-9 to TRBJ1-2; tentatively, D is TRBD1 (6 bases). Germline V gene lookup returns CDR1 SEHNR and CDR2 FQNEAQ (reference sequence). The V gene lost 3 bases and the J gene lost 4 bases, with 9 bases spanning the gap. The CDR3 is 13 amino acids. Full variable domain (rest looked up from reference TRBV7-9 and TRBJ1-2): DTGVSQNPRHKITKRGQNVTFRCDPISEHNRLYWYRQTLGQGPEFLTYFQNEAQLEKSRLLSDRFSAERPKGSFSTLEIQRTEQGDSAMYLCASSFWTVYGYTFGSGTRLTVV.